The TCR beta chain under discussion was sequenced for a study of liver allograft versus peripheral blood T cells. Overall study: Transplanted-liver T cell receptor repertoires were compared with recipients' peripheral blood repertoires. The study, taken as a whole, reports: Peripheral blood repertoires reportedly differed from the T cell receptor repertoires found inside liver allografts.

Germline CDR1 and CDR2: MDHEN and SYDVKM. With 3 bases removed from V and 0 bases from J, the gap between germline ends came to 9 bases. The CDR3 is 15 residues long. This clonotype has a count of ten or more. Its antigen remains unknown. TCRdb passed the reads through MiXCR, listing each CDR3 protein once. The sample shows about 5,100 distinct CDR3 sequences, around 17% of them seen only once. The clonotype was recovered from a human patient who had a liver transplant. The graft donor may have given rise to some T cells. This sequence joins TRBV28 and TRBJ1-5, with no clear D. The CDR3 bases are TGTGCCAGCAGTTTGGGCAGCCTTAGCAATCAGCCCCAGCATTTT. This sequence encodes CASSLGSLSNQPQHF.